These 19 T cell receptor beta chains were sequenced from one sample in a study of identical twins. TCRdb ran MiXCR on the 5' RACE reads and lists one entry per CDR3 protein. The sample holds 250,000 to 350,000 distinct CDR3 sequences; roughly 8.6% are singletons and the top ten take approximately 2.1%. The sample was also linked to a second study, of yellow fever vaccine responses in identical twins.

The specimen sequenced was memory (CD45RO+) T cells sorted from blood. Receptors were obtained from a woman in her late teens or twenties in good health.

This clonotype showed up just a few times. The V call is TRBV12-5, the J call TRBJ2-7, with a weak D call TRBD2 (6 bases). The germline V and J ends were trimmed by 4 bases and 3 bases, with 19 bases remaining between them. Germline-derived CDR1 and CDR2 are LGHNT and FRNRAP. The CDR3 has 16 residues. CDR3 bases: TGTGCTAGTGGTTCTACCCTCGGGAGACCATACTACGAGCAGTACTTC. This gives the protein CASGSTLGRPYYEQYF.

This clonotype was seen many times. The V call is TRBV10-3, the J call TRBJ1-1, with D unclear. The germline gives CDR1 ENHRY, CDR2 SYGVKD. The CDR3 is 13 residues long. The V and J ends lost 1 base and 10 bases respectively, with 13 bases between them. CDR3 nucleotide sequence: TGTGCCATCAGTGAGTTCGAGCGGGCCGGAGCTTTCTTT. This codes for CAISEFERAGAFF.

CDR3 in amino acids: CASSPGQLLYNSPLHF. The CDR3 DNA is TGTGCCAGCAGCCCAGGACAGTTGCTCTATAATTCACCCCTCCACTTT. The gene calls are TRBV14 and TRBJ1-6; D possibly corresponds to TRBD1 (6 bases). The V end lost 4 bases, the J end lost 3 bases, and 13 bases lay between the germline ends. CDR1 SGHDN and CDR2 FVKESK come from the germline V gene. The CDR3 loop spans 16 amino acids.

This clonotype has a count of ten or more. The CDR3 DNA follows: TGCAGCGTTGAAGATGAAGCACGCAGCATCAGCACAGATACGCAGTATTTT. Protein sequence: CSVEDEARSISTDTQYF. This chain joins TRBV29-1 and TRBJ2-3, with D hard to call. The ends were cut back, 0 bases at V and 0 bases at J, with 16 bases in the middle. The CDR3 covers 17 residues. Germline lookup yields CDR1 SQVTM and CDR2 ANQGSEA.

The J gene is TRBJ2-7, the V gene TRBV6-1, with 7 positions matching TRBD1. Germline CDR1 reads MNHNS; CDR2 reads SASEGT. The CDR3 is made up of 16 amino acids. V lost 2 bases and J lost 3; bases outside the gene matches: 10. CDR3 coding DNA: TGTGCCAGCAGTGAACAGGGGGAAAAACCCTACTACGAGCAGTACGTC. Its translation: CASSEQGEKPYYEQYV.

This clonotype has a handful of counts. The chain uses TRBV28 and TRBJ2-2; TRBD2 matches 9 bases. CDR1 is MDHEN and CDR2 is SYDVKM in the germline V gene. Trimming removed 6 bases from V and 0 bases from J; junction bases left unmatched: 11. The CDR3 is 18 residues long. CDR3 coding DNA: TGTGCCAGCAGCCGCAATAACCGACTAGCGGCGAACACCGGGGAGCTGTTTTTT. It translates to CASSRNNRLAANTGELFF.

This clonotype was counted between two and nine times. The junction shows a germline mismatch at one end, possibly a read error. This sequence joins TRBV15 and TRBJ2-4, with 8 nucleotides matching TRBD1. The CDR3 contains 16 residues. Germline V CDR1 and CDR2: LNHNV, YYDKDF (reference sequence). The CDR3, as DNA: TGTGCCACCAGCGGAGAGACAGGGGCCACGAGGAGGATTCAGTACTTC. It is translated as CATSGETGATRRIQYF.

The table lists this clonotype with a few counts. This rearrangement joins TRBV29-1 to TRBJ2-1, with D possibly matching TRBD2 (6 bases). This CDR3 comprises 12 residues. Trimming took 7 bases from V and 1 from J, leaving 8 bases between them. CDR1 SQVTM and CDR2 ANQGSEA come from the germline V gene. For the CDR3, the DNA is TGCAGCGCAGGAGGGTCCTACAATGAGCAGTTCTTC. Translating it yields CSAGGSYNEQFF.

Many counts were recorded for this clonotype. The chain employs TRBV7-9 and TRBJ2-3, with D tentatively TRBD1 or TRBD2 (5 bases each). The ends were cut back, 5 bases at V and 3 bases at J, with 15 bases in the middle. The germline CDR1 and CDR2 sequences are SEHNR and FQNEAQ (reference sequence). CDR3 length: 15 amino acids. DNA of the CDR3: TGTGCCAGCAGCCCCGAGGGGTCCACGACAGATACGCAGTATTTT. Amino acid sequence: CASSPEGSTTDTQYF.

Points on this clonotype: Relative to the germline gene, one junction end is altered; a read error may explain this. The gene calls are TRBV2 and TRBJ2-1, with 14 bases matching TRBD2. The CDR3 consists of 18 residues. Germline CDR1 is SNHLY and CDR2 is FYNNEI. CDR3 in amino acids: CTSSSTSGRALSYNEQFF. Here the CDR3 DNA reads TGTACCAGCAGCTCGACTAGCGGGAGGGCCCTCTCCTACAATGAGCAGTTCTTC.

The rearrangement joins TRBV28 to TRBJ1-6; 7 bases map to TRBD1. CDR1 is MDHEN and CDR2 is SYDVKM in the germline V gene. The CDR3 has 15 amino acids. The junction had 6 bases not matched to a gene; V was cut back by 5 bases and J by 5 bases. The CDR3 nucleotides are TGTGCCAGCAGTGGGGGGACAGCCGATAATTCACCCCTCCACTTT. It encodes CASSGGTADNSPLHF.

The chain links TRBV10-2 to TRBJ2-7, with D possibly matching TRBD1 (5 bases). CDR1 and CDR2 (germline): WSHSY, SAAADI. Trimming removed 8 bases at V and 2 bases at J, with 13 bases between. The CDR3 spans 13 residues. The CDR3 sequence: CASGSQGTYEQYV. The CDR3 DNA follows: TGCGCCAGCGGAAGCCAGGGAACCTACGAGCAGTACGTC.

This clonotype showed up just a few times. The chain is built from TRBV15 and TRBJ1-5; D not certain. The V end was cut by 1 base, the J end by 11 bases, with 12 bases between. Germline lookup yields CDR1 LNHNV and CDR2 YYDKDF (reference sequence). This CDR3 region has 13 residues. CDR3 nucleotides: TGTGCCACCAGCAGAGGGCCCGGGGTGACCCAGCATTTT. It specifies CATSRGPGVTQHF.

This clonotype was seen ten or more times. The chain combines TRBV6-1 with TRBJ2-7; TRBD1 matches at 9 bases. This CDR3 has 15 amino acids. The trim removed 4 bases at V and 3 bases at J, leaving 7 bases unmatched. Germline CDR1 and CDR2: MNHNS and SASEGT. DNA of the CDR3: TGTGCCAGCAGTGTTGGGACAGGGTACGGCTACGAGCAGTACGTC. The encoded protein is CASSVGTGYGYEQYV.

This chain connects TRBV20-1 to TRBJ2-1; 9 nucleotides agree with TRBD2. Germline V lookup: CDR1 DFQATT, CDR2 SNEGSKA (reference sequence). V was clipped by 5 bases and J by 0 bases; unmatched bases: 11. The CDR3 consists of 17 residues. The CDR3 DNA reads TGCAGTGCTCTGTATTCTGGCGGGAGGGTCTCCTACAATGAGCAGTTCTTC. Protein: CSALYSGGRVSYNEQFF.

The chain carries TRBV10-3 and TRBJ2-3, with 11 positions matching TRBD2. J gave up 2 bases and V 6 bases, and 10 bases lay outside the gene matches. This CDR3 region has 17 residues. Germline CDR1 reads ENHRY; CDR2 reads SYGVKD. The CDR3 protein is CAIRASLAGGITDTQYF. DNA of the CDR3: TGTGCCATCAGAGCTAGTCTAGCGGGGGGAATCACAGATACGCAGTATTTT.

There are many counts of this clonotype. The chain has TRBV29-1 and TRBJ2-1; 10 positions match TRBD2. The CDR3 runs 16 residues. V was clipped by 4 bases and J by 0 bases; unmatched bases: 6. Per germline, CDR1 SQVTM and CDR2 ANQGSEA. Here the CDR3 DNA reads TGCAGCGTTGGTGCTAGCGGGGGACGCTCCTACAATGAGCAGTTCTTC. This sequence encodes CSVGASGGRSYNEQFF.

The chain is built from TRBV6-5 and TRBJ2-4, with D tentatively TRBD1 or TRBD2 (6 bases each). Per germline, CDR1 MNHEY and CDR2 SVGAGI. Trimming pared 2 bases from V and 3 bases from J, leaving 11 bases between. The CDR3 loop spans 15 amino acids. DNA of the CDR3: TGTGCCAGCAGTTACGGGGGGCCTGGCAAAAACATTCAGTACTTC. Translating gives CASSYGGPGKNIQYF.

This clonotype was counted a few times. The rearrangement uses TRBV3-1 and TRBJ2-1; the match to TRBD2 covers 11 bases. The V segment lost 4 bases and the J segment 7 bases; nucleotides outside the gene matches: 6. The CDR3 is 15 amino acids. In germline, CDR1 is LGHDT, CDR2 YNNKEL (reference sequence). The CDR3 region is CASSRIAGGPNEQFF. The CDR3 DNA sequence: TGTGCCAGCAGCCGGATAGCGGGGGGGCCAAATGAGCAGTTCTTC.